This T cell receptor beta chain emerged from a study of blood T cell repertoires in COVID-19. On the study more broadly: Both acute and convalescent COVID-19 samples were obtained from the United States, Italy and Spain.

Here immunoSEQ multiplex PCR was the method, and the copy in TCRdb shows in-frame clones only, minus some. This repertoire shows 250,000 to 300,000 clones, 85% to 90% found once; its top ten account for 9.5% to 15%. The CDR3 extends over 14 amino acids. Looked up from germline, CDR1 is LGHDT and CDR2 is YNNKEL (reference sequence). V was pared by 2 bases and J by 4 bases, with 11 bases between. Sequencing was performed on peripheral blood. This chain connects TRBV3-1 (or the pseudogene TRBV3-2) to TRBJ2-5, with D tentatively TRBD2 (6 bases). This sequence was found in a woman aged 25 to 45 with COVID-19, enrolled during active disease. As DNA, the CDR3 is TGTGCCAGCAGCCAACCCCGGGGAGGAGAGACCCAGTACTTC. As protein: CASSQPRGGETQYF.